These T cell receptor beta chains were read from a single sample in a study of CD8+ T cells in alopecia areata. Generated by immunoSEQ multiplex PCR, the TCRdb table keeps only in-frame clones and is missing some. The data show roughly 200,000 clones, 58% seen once. Sequences were derived from CD8+ T cells sorted from blood, sampled at week 24, from a patient treated with tofacitinib. These receptors were taken from a human donor with alopecia areata. Both conserved end residues are part of each CDR3. A D gene is named only where the DNA matches it firmly. Size is omitted from some rows. Given values are once, few, many or a class for expanded clones.

J | size | V | D | length | DNA | CDR3
TRBJ2-7 | . | TRBV29-1 | . | 13 | TGCAGCGTTTTCTGGGACTCAGGCTACGAGCAGTACTTC | CSVFWDSGYEQYF
TRBJ2-7 | . | TRBV9 | TRBD1 | 16 | TGTGCCAGCAGCGTAGGAGCGGACAGGGTTCACTACGAGCAGTACTTC | CASSVGADRVHYEQYF
TRBJ2-5 | few | TRBV14 | . | 15 | TGTGCCAGCAGCCAAGTCCCGGGGCCGCAAGAGACCCAGTACTTC | CASSQVPGPQETQYF
TRBJ1-2 | . | TRBV29-1 | . | 12 | TGCAGCGTTGGAGGGCTTAACTATGGCTACACCTTC | CSVGGLNYGYTF
TRBJ2-1 | . | TRBV25-1 | . | 13 | TGTGCCAGCAGTGAACAACTGGGGAATGAGCAGTTCTTC | CASSEQLGNEQFF
TRBJ2-1 | few | TRBV7-9 | . | 12 | TGTGCCAGCAGCTCTTGGGAAGGGACGGAGTTCTTC | CASSSWEGTEFF
TRBJ2-1 | few | TRBV2 | TRBD1 | 13 | TGTGCCAGCAGGGAAACAGGGGGCACTGAGCAGTTCTTC | CASRETGGTEQFF
TRBJ1-2 | . | TRBV30 | . | 12 | TGTGCCTGGGAGGGATCCAACTATGGCTACACCTTC | CAWEGSNYGYTF
TRBJ1-2 | . | TRBV6-5 | TRBD1 | 15 | TGTGCCAGCAGACGCCGGGACAGCGTTACTTATGGCTACACCTTC | CASRRRDSVTYGYTF
TRBJ2-3 | . | TRBV29-1 | . | 12 | TGCAGCGTTGAAGAAAGCGGGGATACGCAGTATTTT | CSVEESGDTQYF
TRBJ2-1 | . | TRBV27 | . | 13 | TGTGCCAGCAGTTTAGGCAGTTACAATGAGCAGTTCTTC | CASSLGSYNEQFF
TRBJ2-1 | . | TRBV6-5 | . | 14 | TGTGCCAGCAGTTACTCGGATGCTAGCACTGAGCAGTTCTTC | CASSYSDASTEQFF
TRBJ2-1 | few | TRBV7-9 | . | 12 | TGTGCCACAACAGACTGGGACAATGAGCAGTTCTTC | CATTDWDNEQFF
TRBJ2-3 | . | TRBV25-1 | . | 13 | TGTGCCAGCAGTGACAGGGTAGCAGATACGCAGTATTTT | CASSDRVADTQYF
TRBJ1-1 | . | TRBV5-1 | . | 11 | TGCGCCAGCAGTAGTGGCATCGTAGCTTTCTTT | CASSSGIVAFF
TRBJ1-1 | many | TRBV5-5 | . | 16 | TGTGCCAGCAGCCTTGGGGATAGTGGCATGAACACTGAAGCTTTCTTT | CASSLGDSGMNTEAFF
TRBJ2-7 | once | TRBV25-1 | TRBD1 | 17 | TGTGCCAGCAGTGAATATGGGACCGGGACAGCCCCCTACGAGCAGTACTTC | CASSEYGTGTAPYEQYF
TRBJ1-2 | few | TRBV5-1 | TRBD1 | 18 | TGCGCCAGCAGCGTGGCCCCCGGGACAGGGGGCACTAACTATGGCTACACCTTC | CASSVAPGTGGTNYGYTF
TRBJ2-3 | . | TRBV9 | . | 10 | TGTGCCAGCGCCGGGAGTTATCAGTATTTT | CASAGSYQYF
TRBJ1-5 | . | TRBV27 | . | 13 | TGTGCCAGCAGCTTTTCCGGCAATCAGCCCCAGCATTTT | CASSFSGNQPQHF
TRBJ1-3 | . | TRBV4-2 | . | 16 | TGTGCCAGCACCAACCCCCCCTTGGGCTCTGGAAACACCATATATTTT | CASTNPPLGSGNTIYF
TRBJ2-7 | . | TRBV2 | TRBD2 | 12 | TGTGCCAGCGGAGGGAGGGTGTGGGAGCAGTACTTC | CASGGRVWEQYF
TRBJ2-7 | . | TRBV15 | . | 15 | TGTGCCACCAGCAGTGTCGATTCCCTAATATACGAGCAGTACTTC | CATSSVDSLIYEQYF
TRBJ2-5 | . | TRBV11-2 | TRBD2 | 15 | TGTGCCAGCAGCTTAGCGGGGGGGATCCAAGAGACCCAGTACTTC | CASSLAGGIQETQYF
TRBJ2-7 | . | TRBV6-6 | TRBD1 | 15 | TGTGCCAGCAGTTATTTGCGGACAGGGGGTTGGGAGCAGTACTTC | CASSYLRTGGWEQYF
TRBJ1-1 | . | TRBV10-3 | TRBD1 | 11 | TGTGCCATCAGACAGGACAGGGGAGCTTTCTTT | CAIRQDRGAFF
TRBJ2-5 | . | TRBV7-9 | TRBD1 | 15 | TGTGCCAGCAGCGTACAGGGGTCGGACAAGGAGACCCAGTACTTC | CASSVQGSDKETQYF
TRBJ1-6 | . | TRBV5-6 | . | 14 | TGTGCCAGCAGCTTGGGGACGGTTAATTCACCCCTCCACTTT | CASSLGTVNSPLHF
TRBJ2-7 | few | TRBV29-1 | TRBD1 | 13 | TGCAGCGTTGATCGACAGGGTTCCTACGAGCAGTACTTC | CSVDRQGSYEQYF
TRBJ2-5 | . | TRBV9 | . | 17 | TGTGCCAGCAGCGTAGCTGAATATCAGGGGCTCGGAGAGACCCAGTACTTC | CASSVAEYQGLGETQYF
TRBJ2-1 | . | TRBV13 | . | 14 | TGTGCCAGCAGCTCGGCGGCAGCTGCAATTGAGCAGTTCTTC | CASSSAAAAIEQFF
TRBJ1-2 | once | TRBV6-5 | . | 11 | TGTGCCAGCATCGGGGGAAGGGGCTACACCTTC | CASIGGRGYTF
TRBJ1-5 | . | TRBV29-1 | . | 11 | TGCAGCGTTGAAGAAGGGGGGCCCCAGCATTTT | CSVEEGGPQHF
TRBJ2-5 | . | TRBV11-2 | . | 14 | TGTGCCAGCAGAGCCTCGGGGGTAGGGGAGACCCAGTACTTC | CASRASGVGETQYF
TRBJ1-2 | . | TRBV29-1 | TRBD1 | 16 | TGCAGCGTTGAAGGCAAAAGGACAGGGGGCTATTATGGCTACACCTTC | CSVEGKRTGGYYGYTF
TRBJ2-2 | few | TRBV29-1 | TRBD2 | 13 | TGCAGCGTTGTCGGGGGGGCGTCCGGGGAGCTGTTTTTT | CSVVGGASGELFF
TRBJ1-1 | . | TRBV25-1 | . | 11 | TGTGCCAGCGGTTTCAGTACTGAAGCTTTCTTT | CASGFSTEAFF